Below are 26 T cell receptor beta chains sequenced from a single sample in a study of Ad26.COV2.S vaccination and SARS-CoV-2 variants. As to treatment: roughly 18 received Ad26.COV2.S at low or high dose, single or two shots; five or six received placebo; per-sample allocation not given. Samples came from day 63 after the first vaccine or placebo injection. Some clones are missing from TCRdb's copy, which holds only in-frame ones; the method was immunoSEQ multiplex PCR. The data show 300,000 to 500,000 clones, roughly nine tenths seen once. The specimen comprised peripheral blood, sampled in a trial of Ad26.COV2.S vaccine versus placebo. These receptors all stem from a person between 18 and 65 years old who received the Ad26.COV2.S COVID-19 vaccine or a placebo.

This clone was counted a few times. The rearrangement uses TRBV5-1 and TRBJ2-7; D remains unclear. Germline V CDR1 and CDR2: SGHRS, YFSETQ. The CDR3 is 12 amino acids. Trimming took off 0 bases at V and 5 bases at J, with 6 bases between the two ends. Here the CDR3 reads CASSLVSHEQYF. CDR3 DNA sequence: TGCGCCAGCAGCTTGGTTTCCCACGAGCAGTACTTC.

V gene TRBV6-5 combines with J gene TRBJ2-1, with TRBD2 matching over 8 bases. CDR1 and CDR2 (germline): MNHEY, SVGAGI. CDR3 size: 14 residues. V lost 5 bases to trimming and J lost 3 bases; unmatched junction nucleotides: 3. CDR3 DNA sequence: TGTGCCAGCAGTCCGGGGGGGATCTACAATGAGCAGTTCTTC. Protein: CASSPGGIYNEQFF.

With respect to this clone: Additional DNA sequences in this sample encode the identical CDR3. This chain uses TRBV5-6 with TRBJ1-5; D is possibly TRBD1 (5 bases). Trimming left V 2 bases short and J 0 bases short, with 9 bases between. This CDR3 is built from 15 residues. The germline CDR1 and CDR2 sequences are SGHDT and YYEEEE. The CDR3 is CASSLRGYSNQPQHF. The DNA for the CDR3 is TGTGCCAGCAGCTTAAGGGGTTATAGCAATCAGCCCCAGCATTTT.

This sequence joins TRBV5-4 and TRBJ2-1; no firm D call. There are 14 residues in the CDR3. The germline gives CDR1 SGHNT, CDR2 YYREEE (reference sequence). V was trimmed by 0 bases and J by 3 bases, leaving 7 bases between them. CDR3: CASSLAQNYNEQFF. The CDR3 DNA sequence: TGTGCCAGCAGCTTGGCACAGAACTACAATGAGCAGTTCTTC.

J is TRBJ1-1 and V is TRBV27; maybe TRBD1 (5 bases). Deletions cut 7 bases from V and 4 bases from J, with 13 bases between. Germline V gives CDR1 MNHEY, CDR2 SMNVEV (reference sequence). This CDR3 is 13 amino acids long. CDR3 in DNA: TGTGCCAGCAACCAGGCAGGGAGCACTGAAGCTTTCTTT. Residues: CASNQAGSTEAFF.

The chain recombines TRBV5-4 with TRBJ2-7, with 11 bases aligning to TRBD1. This CDR3 is 14 amino acids long. J lost 5 bases, V lost 5 bases, and 6 bases had no gene match. The germline V gene has CDR1 SGHNT and CDR2 YYREEE (reference sequence). CDR3 DNA sequence: TGTGCCAGCAGTCTGGACAGGGGGCGCCACGAGCAGTACTTC. Residues: CASSLDRGRHEQYF.

This chain uses TRBV7-2 with TRBJ2-2; possible D gene TRBD1, 5 bases. The CDR3 is 13 residues long. Trimming shortened V by 8 bases and J by 7 bases, and 14 bases separated the two germline ends. The germline V gene has CDR1 SGHTA and CDR2 FQGNSA. The CDR3 reads CASDQGYGGELFF. The CDR3 DNA sequence: TGTGCCAGCGACCAGGGATATGGCGGGGAGCTGTTTTTT.

The rearrangement links TRBV19 to TRBJ1-2; 7 bases are shared with TRBD1. This CDR3 region has 17 residues. The V segment lost 3 bases and the J segment 3 bases; nucleotides outside the gene matches: 13. Germline V CDR1 and CDR2: LNHDA, SQIVND (reference sequence). The CDR3 DNA follows: TGTGCCAGTAGTATTGCGGACAAAGGGAGGGGGCACTATGGCTACACCTTC. It yields the protein CASSIADKGRGHYGYTF.

The chain carries TRBV3-1 (or the pseudogene TRBV3-2) and TRBJ1-1; tentatively, D is TRBD1 (5 bases). Trimming took 1 base from V and 2 from J, leaving 14 bases between them. Germline CDR1 is LGHDT and CDR2 is YNNKEL (reference sequence). The CDR3 is made up of 16 amino acids. CDR3 sequence (DNA): TGTGCCAGCAGCCAAGGAAGGGGCGCTGGAAACACTGAAGCTTTCTTT. Encoded protein: CASSQGRGAGNTEAFF.

This sequence joins TRBV10-3 and TRBJ1-5, with 7 bases matching TRBD1. The CDR3 is made up of 13 amino acids. V lost 5 bases, J lost 6 bases, and 4 bases stayed unmatched. Germline V CDR1 and CDR2: ENHRY, SYGVKD. The CDR3 spells CAISQGEVQPQHF. As DNA, the CDR3 is TGTGCCATCAGTCAGGGGGAGGTTCAGCCCCAGCATTTT.

As for this clone: The junction departs from the called germline gene at one end, perhaps through a read error. This chain joins TRBV30 and TRBJ1-1; D is ambiguous. The germline CDR1 and CDR2 sequences are GTSNPN and SVGIG (reference sequence). This CDR3 region has 10 residues. The CDR3 region is CAWSDGSLIF. In DNA form, the CDR3 reads TGTGCCTGGAGTGACGGAAGCTTGATCTTT.

The chain recombines TRBV27 with TRBJ1-1, with D perhaps matching TRBD1 (5 bases). V lost 5 bases and J lost 3, with 13 bases in between. This CDR3 region has 14 residues. Germline CDR1 reads MNHEY; CDR2 reads SMNVEV (reference sequence). The CDR3 region is CASSPHPGYTEAFF. As DNA, the CDR3 is TGTGCCAGCAGTCCGCACCCAGGGTACACTGAAGCTTTCTTT.

The J gene is TRBJ2-3, the V gene TRBV3-1 (or the pseudogene TRBV3-2); 8 positions agree with TRBD2. This CDR3 is built from 15 residues. Germline assignment: CDR1 LGHDT and CDR2 YNNKEL (reference sequence). Germline trimming cut 4 bases from V and 8 bases from J; bases unmatched to any gene: 11. The CDR3 protein is CASSLSGAIGVTQYF. The DNA for the CDR3 is TGTGCCAGCAGCCTTAGCGGGGCGATAGGGGTTACGCAGTATTTT.

The chain combines TRBV6-5 with TRBJ2-1; no reliable D call. This CDR3 contains 11 residues. Trimming removed 0 bases at V and 10 bases at J, with 4 bases between. From germline, CDR1 is MNHEY and CDR2 SVGAGI. CDR3 bases: TGTGCCAGCAGTTACTCAACGGAGCAGTTCTTC. Translating it yields CASSYSTEQFF.

The chain uses TRBV9 and TRBJ1-1; 7 positions agree with TRBD1. Germline CDR1 reads SGDLS; CDR2 reads YYNGEE. Losses at the gene ends were 3 bases for V and 4 bases for J; bases not matched to a gene: 6. The CDR3 spans 14 residues. CDR3 loop: CASSGTGDITEAFF. The CDR3, as DNA: TGTGCCAGCAGCGGAACAGGGGACATCACTGAAGCTTTCTTT.

J is TRBJ1-3 and V is TRBV18; 8 bases agree with TRBD1. CDR1 and CDR2 from the germline V gene are KGHSH and LQKENI. Unmatched junction bases numbered 5, after V lost 3 bases and J lost 7 bases. The CDR3 extends over 14 amino acids. CDR3 sequence reads: CASSPDRAINTIYF. CDR3 bases: TGTGCCAGCTCACCGGACAGGGCGATCAACACCATATATTTT.

The chain combines TRBV12-3 or TRBV12-4 with TRBJ2-7; no definite D call. V lost 4 bases and J lost 3, with 10 bases in between. This CDR3 region has 13 residues. The DNA of the CDR3 is TGTGCCAGCAGTTCCGGGCGGATCTACGAGCAGTACTTC. This gives the protein CASSSGRIYEQYF.

This clone was picked up one time. CDR3: CASSLRQGRQETQYF. In nucleotides, the CDR3 is TGCGCCAGCAGCCTCCGACAGGGGAGACAAGAGACCCAGTACTTC. This chain links TRBV4-1 with TRBJ2-5, with 8 bases matching TRBD1. Germline CDR1 and CDR2: MGHRA and YSYEKL. The CDR3 is 15 amino acids. The junction had 6 bases not matched to a gene; V was cut back by 4 bases and J by 2 bases.

The rearrangement uses TRBV5-1 and TRBJ2-2; D is possibly TRBD2 (5 bases). This CDR3 comprises 18 residues. Trimming cost V 1 base and J 6 bases, with 22 bases left between them. Germline V gives CDR1 SGHRS, CDR2 YFSETQ. Written as DNA, the CDR3 is TGCGCCAGCAGCTTGATTGTCGGACTCGAAAGAACCTCCGGGGAGCTGTTTTTT. The encoded protein is CASSLIVGLERTSGELFF.

Here the CDR3 DNA reads TGCGCCAGCAGCCAAGCTGGTCCAGGCGATAACTATGGCTACACCTTC. Translated: CASSQAGPGDNYGYTF. The genes are TRBV4-1 and TRBJ1-2; no firm D call. CDR1 and CDR2 from the germline V gene are MGHRA and YSYEKL. The CDR3 is 16 residues long. Trimming removed 1 base from V and 1 base from J, with 13 bases in between.

This chain links TRBV21-1 with TRBJ2-1; no DNA check was done on the table's D call, TRBD1. TRBV21-1 is labeled a pseudogene. The CDR3 runs 12 residues. DNA of the CDR3: TGTGCCAGGATTGACAGGAGGAATGAGCAGTTCTTC. Amino acid sequence: CARIDRRNEQFF.

The chain has TRBV7-2 and TRBJ2-5, with TRBD2 matching over 10 bases. Germline V gene lookup returns CDR1 SGHTA and CDR2 FQGNSA. V trimming: 2 bases; J trimming: 2 bases; junction bases outside the gene matches: 2. CDR3 size: 15 residues. CDR3 region: CASSLRTSGQETQYF. The DNA of the CDR3 is TGTGCCAGCAGCTTAAGGACTAGCGGTCAAGAGACCCAGTACTTC.

This chain joins TRBV10-3 and TRBJ2-3, with TRBD1 identical over 8 bases. V dropped 3 bases and J dropped 2; count of bases not matched to a gene: 7. The CDR3 consists of 16 residues. Germline-derived CDR1 and CDR2 are ENHRY and SYGVKD. CDR3 in DNA: TGTGCCATCAGTGAAAGGACAGGGTCTATCACAGATACGCAGTATTTT. It encodes CAISERTGSITDTQYF.

This clone was detected once. The chain recombines TRBV4-2 with TRBJ2-7; TRBD2 matches 9 bases. J was trimmed by 4 bases and V by 1 base; bases with no gene match: 5. This CDR3 is 15 amino acids long. The germline V gene encodes CDR1 LGHNA and CDR2 YNFKEQ. CDR3 protein: CASSQVTSGGYEQYF. CDR3 in DNA: TGTGCCAGCAGCCAAGTAACGAGCGGGGGGTACGAGCAGTACTTC.

In its sample, this clone was seen once. The chain recombines TRBV7-2 with TRBJ1-2; 7 bases match TRBD1. This CDR3 is built from 13 residues. Trimming took 5 bases from V and 8 from J; bases not matched to a gene: 8. CDR1 and CDR2 (germline): SGHTA, FQGNSA. CDR3 amino acids: CASSQTGLYGYTF. DNA for the CDR3: TGTGCCAGCAGCCAGACAGGGTTGTACGGCTACACCTTC.

V usage is TRBV28 and J usage is TRBJ1-2; 8 bases are shared with TRBD1. Looked up from germline, CDR1 is MDHEN and CDR2 is SYDVKM. The CDR3 runs 13 residues. V shed 4 bases and J 4 bases; nucleotides not matched to a gene: 2. CDR3 sequence: CASSSTGVYGYTF. The CDR3 DNA follows: TGTGCCAGCAGTTCGACAGGGGTCTATGGCTACACCTTC.